This TCR beta chain was captured by sequencing in a study of cytotoxic CD8 clonotypes in ibrutinib-treated CLL. Study-wide results and limits: Patients had baseline clonality above age-matched healthy donors, and this clonality moved with circulating CD8+ T-cell counts. At progression, clonality fell back toward baseline after rising at ibrutinib response.

The CDR3 consists of 15 residues. The V gene end was trimmed by 5 bases and the J gene end by 2 bases; junction bases not matched to a gene: 7. CDR1 and CDR2 from the germline V gene are SGHRS and YFSETQ. Method: immunoSEQ multiplex PCR; TCRdb's copy keeps in-frame clones and lacks some. The data contain some 35,000 clones, 70% to 75% of them singletons. Points on this clone: What it binds is not known.

The V gene is TRBV5-1, the J gene TRBJ2-3; 8 bases map to TRBD1. The source material was PBMCs, sampled at disease progression, from a patient treated with ibrutinib. The receptor was derived from a human donor with chronic lymphocytic leukemia. CDR3 loop: CASSKGQEYTDTQYF. For the CDR3, the DNA is TGCGCCAGCAGTAAGGGACAGGAGTACACAGATACGCAGTATTTT. Filled out from reference TRBV5-1 and TRBJ2-3, the complete variable domain reads KAGVTQTPRYLIKTRGQQVTLSCSPISGHRSVSWYQQTPGQGLQFLFEYFSETQRNKGNFPGRFSGRQFSNSRSEMNVSTLELGDSALYLCASSKGQEYTDTQYFGPGTRLTVL.